This T cell receptor beta chain was sequenced for a study of CD8 T cells in ankylosing spondylitis. Study-wide results and caveats: Disease-linked clones, CD8+, were relatively rare in peripheral blood. Made up of 7 to 9 highly homologous variants, a TCR beta motif appeared characteristic of ankylosing spondylitis blood. Some motif variants had been reported before (in reactive arthritis synovial fluid and blood).

The CDR3 runs to 11 residues. The V end lost 4 bases, the J end lost 1 base, and 1 base lay between the germline ends. The V gene's germline CDR1 is MNHEY and CDR2 SVGAGI. Preparation of TCR beta libraries was done by quantitative 5'-RACE with molecular barcodes. TCRdb independently ran MiXCR on the 5' RACE reads; one entry per CDR3 protein. The sample contains approximately 240,000 distinct CDR3 sequences, roughly a quarter of which appear only once. This clonotype showed up many times. The target antigen is unknown. Sequences were obtained from blood, either unsorted or a sorted T cell fraction (not recorded which). V usage is TRBV6-5 and J usage is TRBJ1-1; D unresolved. The sequence was obtained from a male donor with ankylosing spondylitis or in good health (not recorded which). CDR3 loop: CASSSNTEAFF. The CDR3 nucleotides are TGTGCCAGCAGTTCGAACACTGAAGCTTTCTTT.